This record concerns one T cell receptor (beta chain) sequence. Sequenced by immunoSEQ multiplex PCR; TCRdb stores in-frame clones only, minus some. The table has roughly 120,000 clones, 75% to 85% seen once. These data belong to a study of blood T cell repertoires in COVID-19. The ends lost 0 bases at V and 8 bases at J; junction bases unmatched: 10. The CDR3 runs to 15 residues. Germline CDR1 SGHNT, CDR2 YYREEE (reference sequence). This clonotype was sampled from a woman aged 55-75 years with acute or convalescent COVID-19. The sequencing sample was made of peripheral blood. The rearrangement links TRBV5-4 to TRBJ1-2; 7 bases are a match to TRBD1. CDR3 nucleotide sequence: TGTGCCAGCAGCTTGGGTGTTGGACAGGATAAGGGCTACACCTTC. Encoded protein: CASSLGVGQDKGYTF.